This T cell receptor beta chain is from a study of T cell changes during pregnancy in multiple sclerosis. Clones were read by immunoSEQ multiplex PCR, and TCRdb kept only the in-frame ones, dropping some. The sample lists around 35,000 clones, about nine tenths seen once, with 9.5% to 15% in the top ten. The CDR3 has 14 amino acids. The ends lost 2 bases at V and 2 bases at J; junction bases unmatched: 5. Per the germline V gene, CDR1 is GTSNPN and CDR2 is SVGIG (reference sequence). This clone has just one count. The TCR originated in a female donor with multiple sclerosis, enrolled in a pregnancy study. The J gene is TRBJ2-7, the V gene TRBV30, with 8 bases fitting TRBD2. Sequencing used CD8+ T cells from peripheral blood mononuclear cells, obtained in the first trimester of pregnancy. The CDR3 DNA sequence: TGTGCCTGGAGTCCGGGACTAGGAGCCTACGAGCAGTACTTC. Translating gives CAWSPGLGAYEQYF.